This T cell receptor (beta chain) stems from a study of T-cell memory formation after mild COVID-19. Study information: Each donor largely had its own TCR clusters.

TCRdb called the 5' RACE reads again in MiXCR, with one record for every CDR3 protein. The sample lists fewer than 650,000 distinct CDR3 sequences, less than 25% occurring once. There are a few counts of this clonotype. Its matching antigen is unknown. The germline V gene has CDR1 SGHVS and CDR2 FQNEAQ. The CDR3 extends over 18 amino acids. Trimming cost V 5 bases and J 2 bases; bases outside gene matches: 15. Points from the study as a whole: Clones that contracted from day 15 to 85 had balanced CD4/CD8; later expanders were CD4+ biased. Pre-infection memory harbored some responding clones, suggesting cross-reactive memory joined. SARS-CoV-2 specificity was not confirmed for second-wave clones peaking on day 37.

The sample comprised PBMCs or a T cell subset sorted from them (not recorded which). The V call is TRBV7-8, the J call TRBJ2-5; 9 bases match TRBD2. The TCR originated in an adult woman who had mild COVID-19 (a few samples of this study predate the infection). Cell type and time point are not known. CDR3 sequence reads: CASSKWTSREGGQETQYF. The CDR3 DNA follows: TGTGCCAGCAGCAAATGGACTTCGCGGGAGGGGGGGCAAGAGACCCAGTACTTC.